This T cell receptor (beta chain) was documented in a study of blood T cells in healthy people across ages. Then a second PCR, running about 6 to 12 cycles, was carried out with a sample-barcoded 5' primer and a J-beta primer mix. TCRdb independently ran MiXCR on the 5' RACE reads; one entry per CDR3 protein. This table holds approximately 780,000 distinct CDR3 sequences, under 30% found once. The CDR3 is made up of 18 amino acids. In germline, CDR1 is SGHRS, CDR2 YFSETQ. This sample also belongs to another study, concerning T cells of mothers and their children.

Sequencing was carried out using blood. The sequence came from a boy aged 5 to 17 in good health. The rearrangement uses TRBV5-1 and TRBJ2-5; 14 bases match TRBD2. The end of the DNA fits TRBJ2-1 better, so the J call may be wrong. The CDR3 DNA reads as TGCGCCAGCAGCCTACAGGTCGGCGGGACTAGCGGGGGAAATGAGCAGTTCTTC. Its protein is CASSLQVGGTSGGNEQFF.